This T cell receptor beta chain was profiled in a study of shared clonotypes between healthy human individuals. Study overall: With ages of 18 to 49, the donors were a couple of women and three men.

Study donors comprised healthy, HIV-negative adults devoid of recent acute infection or vaccination. This CDR3 has 17 residues. A deep-level run was used for the assay. TCRdb keeps only in-frame clones here, not all; method: immunoSEQ multiplex PCR. The top ten clones hold 8% to 13% of a sample with fewer than 200,000 clones, 60% to 75% of them seen once. The chain recombines TRBV21-1 with TRBJ2-1; the D call of TRBD2 is as the table states it, not checked on the DNA. TRBV21-1 is shown as a pseudogene. This TCR was sampled from a man aged 25-40 years in good health. What was sequenced was memory CD4+ T cells sorted from blood. Sample subset: CD45RA-negative fraction. The CDR3 is CASSIPRGGITYNEQFF. The CDR3 DNA reads as TGTGCCAGCAGCATTCCCCGCGGGGGAATTACCTACAATGAGCAGTTCTTC.